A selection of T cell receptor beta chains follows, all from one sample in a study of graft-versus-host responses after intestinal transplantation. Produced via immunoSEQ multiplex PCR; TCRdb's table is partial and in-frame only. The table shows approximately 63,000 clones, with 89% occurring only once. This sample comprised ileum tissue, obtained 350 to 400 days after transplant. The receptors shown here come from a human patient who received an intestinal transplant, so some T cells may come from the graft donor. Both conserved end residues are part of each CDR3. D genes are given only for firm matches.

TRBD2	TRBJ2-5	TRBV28	CASSLAGARETQYF	TGTGCCAGCAGTTTAGCGGGAGCTAGAGAGACCCAGTACTTC
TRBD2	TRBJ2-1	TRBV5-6	CASSLGTTVNEQFF	TGTGCCAGCAGCCTAGGGACTACTGTAAATGAGCAGTTCTTC
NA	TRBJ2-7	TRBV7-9	CASSLATDYEQYF	TGTGCCAGCAGCTTAGCGACAGATTACGAGCAGTACTTC
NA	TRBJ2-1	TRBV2	CASSPGGGAKHEQFF	TGTGCCAGCAGCCCCGGTGGGGGGGCCAAGCATGAGCAGTTCTTC
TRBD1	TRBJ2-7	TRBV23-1	CASSPERDRGPYEQYF	TGCGCCAGCAGCCCCGAGCGGGACAGGGGACCCTACGAGCAGTACTTC
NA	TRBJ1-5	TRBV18	CASAQDNQPQHF	TGTGCCAGCGCACAGGATAATCAGCCCCAGCATTTT
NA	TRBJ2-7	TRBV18	CASSQQNYEQYF	TGTGCCAGCTCTCAACAGAACTACGAGCAGTACTTC
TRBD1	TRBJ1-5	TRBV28	CASRSTGVQPQHF	TGTGCCAGCAGATCCACAGGGGTTCAGCCCCAGCATTTT
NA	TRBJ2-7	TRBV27	CASSRDGRYEQYF	TGTGCCAGCAGTCGGGACGGCCGCTACGAGCAGTACTTC
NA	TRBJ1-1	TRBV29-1	CSVEGEMNTEAFF	TGCAGCGTCGAGGGGGAGATGAACACTGAAGCTTTCTTT
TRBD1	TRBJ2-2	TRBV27	CASRLRDRGQNGELFF	TGTGCCAGCAGACTACGGGACAGGGGGCAAAACGGGGAGCTGTTTTTT
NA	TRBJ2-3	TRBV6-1	CASSEVNTDTQYF	TGTGCCAGCAGTGAAGTCAACACAGATACGCAGTATTTT
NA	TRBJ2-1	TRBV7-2	CASSYDFYNEQFF	TGTGCCAGCAGCTACGACTTCTACAATGAGCAGTTCTTC
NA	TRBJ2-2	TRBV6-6	CASHTGSTGELFF	TGTGCCAGCCATACGGGATCCACCGGGGAGCTGTTTTTT
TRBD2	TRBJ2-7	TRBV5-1	CASSLELAGGDEQYF	TGCGCCAGCAGCTTGGAACTAGCGGGAGGCGACGAGCAGTACTTC
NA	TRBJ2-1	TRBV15	CATSTSLDNEQFF	TGTGCCACCAGCACCTCCTTAGACAATGAGCAGTTCTTC
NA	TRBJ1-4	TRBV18	CASSRSNKGLLNEKLFF	TGTGCCAGCTCCCGATCTAACAAGGGACTGCTAAATGAAAAACTGTTTTTT
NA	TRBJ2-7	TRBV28	CASSPGPAPSSYEQYF	TGTGCCAGCAGTCCCGGACCGGCGCCGAGCTCCTACGAGCAGTACTTC
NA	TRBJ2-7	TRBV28	CASSLGGNSYEQYF	TGTGCCAGCAGTTTAGGGGGGAACTCCTACGAGCAGTACTTC
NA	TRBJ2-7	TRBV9	CASSGGLHYEQYF	TGTGCCAGCAGCGGGGGACTCCACTACGAGCAGTACTTC
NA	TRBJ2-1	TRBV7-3	CASSESPDNEQFF	TGTGCCAGCAGCGAGAGCCCGGACAATGAGCAGTTCTTC
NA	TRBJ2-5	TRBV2	CARRGGPIQETQYF	TGTGCCAGACGGGGAGGACCTATCCAAGAGACCCAGTACTTC
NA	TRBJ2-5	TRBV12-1	CASRIPGQGASSQETQYF	TGTGCCAGCAGGATTCCGGGACAGGGGGCTTCTTCGCAAGAGACCCAGTACTTC
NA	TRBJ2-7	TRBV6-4	CASSDLGQRSYEQYF	TGTGCCAGCAGTGACCTCGGACAGCGAAGCTACGAGCAGTACTTC
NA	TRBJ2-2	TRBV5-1	CASSLLYTGELFF	TGCGCCAGCAGCTTACTTTACACCGGGGAGCTGTTTTTT
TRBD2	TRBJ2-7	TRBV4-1	CASSQENWVQTSNYEQYF	TGCGCCAGCAGCCAAGAAAATTGGGTTCAGACTAGCAACTACGAGCAGTACTTC
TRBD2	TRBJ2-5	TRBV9	CASSPPLAHQETQYF	TGTGCCAGCAGCCCCCCACTAGCGCACCAAGAGACCCAGTACTTC
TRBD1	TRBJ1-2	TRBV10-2	CASRGTENYGYTF	TGCGCCAGCAGGGGGACAGAAAACTATGGCTACACCTTC
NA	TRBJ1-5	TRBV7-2	CASSFFGGWLNF	TGTGCCAGCAGCTTTTTTGGGGGCTGGTTGAATTTT
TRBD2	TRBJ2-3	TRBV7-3	CASSLQTSADTQYF	TGTGCCAGCAGCTTACAGACTAGCGCAGATACGCAGTATTTT
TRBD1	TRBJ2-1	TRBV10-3	CAIRGQGFEYEQFF	TGTGCCATCCGGGGACAGGGGTTCGAGTATGAGCAGTTCTTC
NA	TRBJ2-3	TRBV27	CASSFWAWTDTQYF	TGTGCCAGCAGTTTTTGGGCCTGGACAGATACGCAGTATTTT
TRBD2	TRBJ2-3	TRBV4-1	CASSQDLAGRDTQYF	TGCGCCAGCAGCCAAGATCTAGCGGGCAGGGATACGCAGTATTTT
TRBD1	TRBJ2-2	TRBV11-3	CASSRQGNIGELFF	TGTGCCAGCAGCCGACAGGGGAACATCGGGGAGCTGTTTTTT
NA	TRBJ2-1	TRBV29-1	CSVSGPSSYNEQFF	TGCAGCGTTAGCGGCCCAAGCTCCTACAATGAGCAGTTCTTC
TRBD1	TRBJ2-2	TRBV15	CATSSGRGPGELFF	TGTGCCACCAGCAGCGGCAGGGGGCCCGGGGAGCTGTTTTTT
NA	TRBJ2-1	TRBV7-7	CASSLGQYNEQFF	TGTGCCAGCAGCTTAGGACAGTACAATGAGCAGTTCTTC